This T cell receptor beta chain derives from a study of blood T cell repertoires in COVID-19. Study overall: Sites in the United States, Italy and Spain provided acute and convalescent COVID-19 samples. From T cells, B-cell-depleted T cells, or PBMCs came the material, which was cDNA or gDNA.

Original processing methods: Estimates of nucleated cell counts were drawn from the amplification of reference gene primers. Assay: immunoSEQ multiplex PCR; the TCRdb copy retains only in-frame clones and omits some. The DNA gave D and trimming, while V, J and clone size come from that table. The sample lists more than 250,000 clones, approximately 85% occurring once. Deletions cut 4 bases from V and 5 bases from J, with 18 bases between. The CDR3 spans 15 residues. Looked up from germline, CDR1 is SGHKS and CDR2 is YYEKEE (reference sequence). The sequencing sample was made of peripheral blood. The receptor comes from a man aged 50 or older with active or convalescent COVID-19. The chain employs TRBV5-5 and TRBJ1-1, with D tentatively TRBD1 (6 bases). This chain's CDR3 is CASSPWAGVDTEAFF. In nucleotides, the CDR3 is TGTGCCAGCAGCCCCTGGGCAGGGGTGGATACTGAAGCTTTCTTT.